The 31 T cell receptor beta chains reported below all come from one sample, sequenced in a study of blood T cell repertoires in COVID-19. Only in-frame clones appear in the TCRdb table, and some are missing; sequencing was by immunoSEQ multiplex PCR. The sample shows fewer than 150,000 clones, more than 80% of them seen only once. Specimen: peripheral blood. The receptor source for this set is a human donor in a cohort sampled during active COVID-19.

This clone came up once. The CDR3: CASSPRGASYGYTF. CDR3 DNA sequence: TGCGCCAGCAGCCCACGGGGTGCATCGTATGGCTACACCTTC. The chain links TRBV5-1 to TRBJ1-2, with D hard to call. CDR1 and CDR2 from the germline V gene are SGHRS and YFSETQ. Trimming removed 4 bases at V and 5 bases at J, with 15 bases between. The CDR3 contains 14 residues.

V is TRBV19 and J is TRBJ2-3, with TRBD1 identical over 7 bases. CDR3 length: 15 amino acids. The V gene end was trimmed by 3 bases and the J gene end by 2 bases; junction bases not matched to a gene: 5. The germline V gene has CDR1 LNHDA and CDR2 SQIVND (reference sequence). The CDR3 coding sequence is TGTGCCAGTAGTATGGGACAGCGCTTCACAGATACGCAGTATTTT. It translates to CASSMGQRFTDTQYF.

The CDR3 DNA reads as TGTGCCAGCAGCTTATGGATGGGACAGAATCAGCCCCAGCATTTT. Protein: CASSLWMGQNQPQHF. The rearrangement links TRBV7-2 to TRBJ1-5; 7 positions agree with TRBD1. Germline V gives CDR1 SGHTA, CDR2 FQGNSA. V lost 2 bases, J lost 4 bases, and 5 bases stayed unmatched. The CDR3 covers 15 residues.

V gene TRBV6-6 combines with J gene TRBJ1-5; TRBD1 might be the D (5 bases). V lost 2 bases to trimming and J lost 12 bases, with 8 bases between them. The CDR3 is made up of 11 amino acids. In germline, CDR1 is MNHNY, CDR2 SVGAGI (reference sequence). The CDR3 DNA follows: TGTGCCAGCAGTTACAGGGGCGGCCAGCATTTT. Translating it yields CASSYRGGQHF.

The chain couples TRBV11-2 to TRBJ2-1; 9 positions match TRBD2. Per the germline V gene, CDR1 is SGHAT and CDR2 is FQNNGV. V lost 2 bases and J lost 0; bases outside the gene matches: 5. The CDR3 is 17 residues long. CDR3 sequence (DNA): TGTGCCAGCAGCTTACGACTAGCGGAGGGCTCCTACAATGAGCAGTTCTTC. Translation: CASSLRLAEGSYNEQFF.

This clone was observed once. The chain couples TRBV20-1 to TRBJ2-5; possibly TRBD1 for D (6 bases). Per the germline V gene, CDR1 is DFQATT and CDR2 is SNEGSKA (reference sequence). With 6 bases removed from V and 2 bases from J, the gap between germline ends came to 13 bases. The CDR3 covers 13 residues. Here the CDR3 reads CSASKQGQETQYF. CDR3 nucleotide sequence: TGCAGTGCGAGTAAACAGGGACAAGAGACCCAGTACTTC.

The gene calls are TRBV10-1 and TRBJ2-3; unclear D gene. The ends were cut back, 9 bases at V and 1 base at J, with 14 bases in the middle. This CDR3 region has 14 residues. Germline V gives CDR1 WNHNN, CDR2 SYGVQD (reference sequence). In DNA, the CDR3 is TGCGCCAGTTTTTTAGCTCCCCGCACAGATACGCAGTATTTT. Amino acid sequence: CASFLAPRTDTQYF.

DNA of the CDR3: TGTGCCAGCAGGGGGCCTGGGGCAAACAATGAGCAGTTCTTC. It yields the protein CASRGPGANNEQFF. This chain links TRBV6-5 with TRBJ2-1; a weak D match, TRBD1 (5 bases). The germline V and J ends were trimmed by 6 bases and 5 bases, with 14 bases remaining between them. The CDR3 is 14 amino acids. In germline, CDR1 is MNHEY, CDR2 SVGAGI.

The gene calls are TRBV10-2 and TRBJ2-3; 11 positions agree with TRBD2. Germline V lookup: CDR1 WSHSY, CDR2 SAAADI. V was pared by 2 bases and J by 5 bases, with 3 bases of the junction left unmatched. The length of the CDR3 is 15 residues. The CDR3 loop is CASSETSGRGDTQYF. In DNA form, the CDR3 reads TGCGCCAGCAGTGAGACTAGCGGGAGAGGAGATACGCAGTATTTT.

The J gene is TRBJ1-2, the V gene TRBV6-6; 10 bases fit TRBD1. This CDR3 has 14 amino acids. Germline V gene lookup returns CDR1 MNHNY and CDR2 SVGAGI (reference sequence). V was pared by 5 bases and J by 4 bases, with 4 bases of the junction left unmatched. CDR3 in DNA: TGTGCCAGCAGTATACGGGACAGGGGCTATGGCTACACCTTC. Its translation is CASSIRDRGYGYTF.

The J gene is TRBJ1-2, the V gene TRBV5-1; D call uncertain. V shed 0 bases and J shed 8 bases, with 11 bases lying between them. The CDR3 has 13 amino acids. Germline V gene data show CDR1 as SGHRS and CDR2 as YFSETQ. The CDR3 loop is CASSLEVSSGYTF. The CDR3 coding sequence is TGCGCCAGCAGCTTGGAAGTTTCAAGCGGCTACACCTTC.

This clone was counted only a few times. The rearrangement links TRBV19 to TRBJ2-2, with D maybe TRBD2 (5 bases). This CDR3 is built from 14 residues. In germline, CDR1 is LNHDA, CDR2 SQIVND (reference sequence). Trimming removed 7 bases at V and 2 bases at J, with 11 bases between. Here the CDR3 DNA reads TGTGCCAGTAAGGACTTACCCAACACCGGGGAGCTGTTTTTT. Protein: CASKDLPNTGELFF.

The chain recombines TRBV21-1 with TRBJ1-1. TRBV21-1 is marked as a pseudogene. The length of the CDR3 is 11 residues. This chain's CDR3 is CASSKVLGAFF. CDR3 coding DNA: TGTGCCAGCAGCAAAGTTCTCGGAGCTTTCTTT.

The rearrangement uses TRBV6-2 or TRBV6-3 and TRBJ2-5, with D possibly TRBD2 on 6 matching bases. V lost 6 bases and J 4 bases, leaving 21 bases between the germline ends. Looked up from germline, CDR1 is MNHEY and CDR2 is SVGEGT. The CDR3 sequence is 16 residues long. Written as DNA, the CDR3 is TGTGCCAGCAGCCCTTGGGATACTAGCATCGCAGAGACCCAGTACTTC. Its translation: CASSPWDTSIAETQYF.

The V call is TRBV7-8, the J call TRBJ2-3; 7 bases map to TRBD2. J gave up 2 bases and V 2 bases, and 4 bases lay outside the gene matches. This CDR3 is 15 amino acids long. In germline, CDR1 is SGHVS, CDR2 FQNEAQ. CDR3 in amino acids: CASSLQRDFTDTQYF. The CDR3 bases are TGTGCCAGCAGCTTACAGCGGGACTTCACAGATACGCAGTATTTT.

The V gene is TRBV5-1, the J gene TRBJ2-3; tentative D call: TRBD2 (5 bases). Germline V gene lookup returns CDR1 SGHRS and CDR2 YFSETQ. Between the trimmed V and J ends, which lost 0 bases and 0 bases, there was a span of 8 bases. The CDR3 is 15 residues long. CDR3 nucleotide sequence: TGCGCCAGCAGCTTGGTAGCGTCTAGCACAGATACGCAGTATTTT. Translated, it gives CASSLVASSTDTQYF.

The rearrangement links TRBV6-5 to TRBJ2-3; D is possibly TRBD2 (6 bases). CDR1 and CDR2 from the germline V gene are MNHEY and SVGAGI. Trimming took 8 bases from V and 9 from J, leaving 12 bases between them. The CDR3 is 11 residues long. As DNA, the CDR3 is TGTGCCAGCCTCAGCGGGCAGACGCAGTATTTT. Translating it yields CASLSGQTQYF.

The rearrangement links TRBV5-1 to TRBJ2-5, with 8 nucleotides matching TRBD2. V trimming: 6 bases; J trimming: 0 bases; junction bases outside the gene matches: 4. The CDR3 is 14 residues long. Germline V gene data show CDR1 as SGHRS and CDR2 as YFSETQ. CDR3 bases: TGCGCCAGCACGGGAGGGTCATACCAAGAGACCCAGTACTTC. This sequence encodes CASTGGSYQETQYF.

This clone has just a few counts. V is TRBV7-2 and J is TRBJ2-5; 9 nucleotides line up with TRBD2. Losses at the gene ends were 4 bases for V and 1 base for J; bases not matched to a gene: 7. The germline CDR1 and CDR2 sequences are SGHTA and FQGNSA. The CDR3 has 16 residues. The CDR3 region is CASSYSSGRSQETQYF. DNA for the CDR3: TGTGCCAGCAGCTACTCAAGCGGGAGGAGCCAAGAGACCCAGTACTTC.

The chain carries TRBV5-4 and TRBJ2-4, with 9 nucleotides matching TRBD1. Trimming took 0 bases from V and 2 from J; bases not matched to a gene: 6. The CDR3 sequence is 17 residues long. In germline, CDR1 is SGHNT, CDR2 YYREEE (reference sequence). The CDR3 region is CASSLGGQGQSKNIQYF. The CDR3 DNA follows: TGTGCCAGCAGCTTGGGGGGACAGGGCCAATCCAAAAACATTCAGTACTTC.

The chain is built from TRBV19 and TRBJ2-4, with TRBD2 matching over 9 bases. CDR3 size: 16 residues. In germline, CDR1 is LNHDA, CDR2 SQIVND (reference sequence). J lost 8 bases, V lost 5 bases, and 13 bases had no gene match. For the CDR3, the DNA is TGTGCCAGTAGTTTAGCGGGAGCCCCCACGGGGGACATTCAGTACTTC. It yields the protein CASSLAGAPTGDIQYF.

The rearrangement uses TRBV29-1 and TRBJ2-3; D might be TRBD2 (6 bases). This CDR3 contains 13 residues. Germline V gene sequence: CDR1 SQVTM, CDR2 ANQGSEA. Between the trimmed V and J ends, which lost 4 bases and 2 bases, there was a span of 10 bases. The CDR3 DNA reads TGCAGCGTTGGGGCGGGAAACACAGATACGCAGTATTTT. Translated, it gives CSVGAGNTDTQYF.

CDR3 region: CASSRAGENQPQHF. The CDR3 DNA is TGTGCCAGCAGCCGGGCGGGGGAGAATCAGCCCCAGCATTTT. The chain links TRBV7-9 to TRBJ1-5; a weak D match, TRBD1 (5 bases). Germline assignment: CDR1 SEHNR and CDR2 FQNEAQ (reference sequence). V was cut by 5 bases and J by 4 bases, with 12 bases left in between. The length of the CDR3 is 14 residues.

The chain couples TRBV13 to TRBJ1-2; TRBD1 matches 7 bases. In germline, CDR1 is PRHDT, CDR2 FYEKMQ (reference sequence). With V trimmed by 5 bases and J by 3 bases, 9 bases remained unmatched. CDR3 length: 15 residues. The CDR3 reads CASSLPTGSDYGYTF. The CDR3 coding sequence is TGTGCCAGCAGCCTACCGACAGGGAGTGACTATGGCTACACCTTC.

There are a few counts of this clone. Distinct nucleotide sequences in the sample also encode this CDR3. This rearrangement joins TRBV24-1 to TRBJ1-5; 10 positions agree with TRBD1. The germline V gene encodes CDR1 KGHDR and CDR2 SFDVKD. V trimming: 4 bases; J trimming: 3 bases; junction bases outside the gene matches: 5. The CDR3 consists of 16 residues. CDR3 protein: CATSDPGTGDNQPQHF. CDR3 nucleotides: TGTGCCACCAGTGACCCCGGGACAGGGGACAATCAGCCCCAGCATTTT.

The genes are TRBV13 and TRBJ2-7; D unresolved. V was clipped by 1 base and J by 0 bases, with 10 bases between them. The length of the CDR3 is 15 residues. Germline V gene lookup returns CDR1 PRHDT and CDR2 FYEKMQ (reference sequence). The CDR3 protein is CASSLVQSPSYEQYF. CDR3 bases: TGTGCCAGCAGCTTAGTACAGAGTCCCTCCTACGAGCAGTACTTC.

A few counts support this clone. The chain links TRBV7-9 to TRBJ2-1; 7 nucleotides agree with TRBD1. CDR3 size: 17 residues. Germline V gives CDR1 SEHNR, CDR2 FQNEAQ (reference sequence). J lost 0 bases, V lost 5 bases, and 10 bases had no gene match. CDR3 in DNA: TGTGCCAGCAGCCCAAACCCAGGACAGGCCTCCTACAATGAGCAGTTCTTC. The encoded protein is CASSPNPGQASYNEQFF.

The chain couples TRBV7-9 to TRBJ2-3; D gene ambiguous. Germline V gene data show CDR1 as SEHNR and CDR2 as FQNEAQ (reference sequence). There are 14 residues in the CDR3. With 5 bases removed from V and 2 bases from J, the gap between germline ends came to 11 bases. In nucleotides, the CDR3 is TGTGCCAGCAGCCCCGACACCAACACAGATACGCAGTATTTT. Encoded protein: CASSPDTNTDTQYF.

The chain recombines TRBV27 with TRBJ2-2; D perhaps matches TRBD2 (6 bases). The CDR3 loop spans 16 amino acids. Germline assignment: CDR1 MNHEY and CDR2 SMNVEV (reference sequence). Trimming removed 2 bases at V and 5 bases at J, with 15 bases between. The DNA for the CDR3 is TGTGCCAGCAGTTTAAAGTGGGACGGGAGTACCGGGGAGCTGTTTTTT. It encodes CASSLKWDGSTGELFF.

The V call is TRBV18, the J call TRBJ1-2; weak D call: TRBD1 (6 bases). The germline gives CDR1 KGHSH, CDR2 LQKENI. Trimming pared 4 bases from V and 7 bases from J, leaving 16 bases between. CDR3 size: 14 residues. The CDR3 nucleotides are TGTGCCAGCTCACTGAATGGGGACAATCGTGGCTACACCTTC. Its protein is CASSLNGDNRGYTF.

The chain couples TRBV30 to TRBJ1-2; perhaps TRBD1 as D (6 bases). The CDR3 is made up of 15 amino acids. Germline V gene data show CDR1 as GTSNPN and CDR2 as SVGIG (reference sequence). Trimming left V 3 bases short and J 1 base short, with 15 bases between. Written as DNA, the CDR3 is TGTGCCTGGAGCCGTGCAGGGGCGGGTAACTATGGCTACACCTTC. Protein sequence: CAWSRAGAGNYGYTF.